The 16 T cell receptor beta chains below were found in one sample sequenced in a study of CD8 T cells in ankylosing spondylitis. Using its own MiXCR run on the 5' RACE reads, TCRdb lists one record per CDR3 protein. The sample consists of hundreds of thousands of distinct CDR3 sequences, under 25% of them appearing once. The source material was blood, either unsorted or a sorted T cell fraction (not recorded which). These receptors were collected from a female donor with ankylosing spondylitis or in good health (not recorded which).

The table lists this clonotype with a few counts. CDR3 protein: CASSPPEGRRSEQNTQYF. For the CDR3, the DNA is TGTGCCAGCTCACCACCGGAAGGTCGCCGGTCCGAGCAAAATACGCAGTATTTT. The J gene is TRBJ2-3, the V gene TRBV18; no clear D. The CDR3 length is 18 residues. Germline V gene sequence: CDR1 KGHSH, CDR2 LQKENI. Trimming removed 0 bases from V and 7 bases from J, with 23 bases in between.

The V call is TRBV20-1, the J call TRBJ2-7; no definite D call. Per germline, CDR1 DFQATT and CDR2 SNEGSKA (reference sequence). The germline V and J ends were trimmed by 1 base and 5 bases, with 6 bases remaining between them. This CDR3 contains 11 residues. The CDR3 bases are TGCAGTGCTAGAGCTTGGAACGAGCAGTACTTC. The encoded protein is CSARAWNEQYF.

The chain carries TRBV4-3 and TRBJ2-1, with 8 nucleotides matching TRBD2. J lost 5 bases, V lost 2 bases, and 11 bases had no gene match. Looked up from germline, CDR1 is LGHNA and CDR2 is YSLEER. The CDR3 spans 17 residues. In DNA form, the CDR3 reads TGCGCCAGCAGCCAAACGGGCGCGGGAGGAGTTCACAATGAGCAGTTCTTC. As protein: CASSQTGAGGVHNEQFF.

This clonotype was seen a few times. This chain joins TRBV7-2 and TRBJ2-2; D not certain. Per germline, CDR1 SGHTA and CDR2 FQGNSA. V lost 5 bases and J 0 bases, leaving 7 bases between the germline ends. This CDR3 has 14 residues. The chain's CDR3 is CASSPQTNTGELFF. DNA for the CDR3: TGTGCCAGCAGCCCACAGACGAACACCGGGGAGCTGTTTTTT.

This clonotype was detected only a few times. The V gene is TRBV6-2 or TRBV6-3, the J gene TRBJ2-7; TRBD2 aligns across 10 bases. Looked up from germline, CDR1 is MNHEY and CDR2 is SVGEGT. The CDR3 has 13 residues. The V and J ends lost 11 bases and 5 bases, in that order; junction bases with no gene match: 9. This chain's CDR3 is CAGRTSGSDEQYF. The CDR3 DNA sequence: TGTGCCGGGCGGACTAGCGGCTCGGACGAGCAGTACTTC.

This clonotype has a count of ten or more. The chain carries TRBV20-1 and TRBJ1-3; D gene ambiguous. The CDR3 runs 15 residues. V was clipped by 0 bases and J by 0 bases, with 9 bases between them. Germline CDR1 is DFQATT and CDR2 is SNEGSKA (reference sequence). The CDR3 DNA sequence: TGCAGTGCTAGAGATAGCAGACTCTCTGGAAACACCATATATTTT. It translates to CSARDSRLSGNTIYF.

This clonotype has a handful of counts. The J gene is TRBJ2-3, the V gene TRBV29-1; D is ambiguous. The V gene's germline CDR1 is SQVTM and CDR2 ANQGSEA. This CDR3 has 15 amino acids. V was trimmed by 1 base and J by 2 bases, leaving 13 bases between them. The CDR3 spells CSVEGYRAITDTQYF. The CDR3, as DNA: TGCAGCGTTGAAGGGTATAGGGCTATCACAGATACGCAGTATTTT.

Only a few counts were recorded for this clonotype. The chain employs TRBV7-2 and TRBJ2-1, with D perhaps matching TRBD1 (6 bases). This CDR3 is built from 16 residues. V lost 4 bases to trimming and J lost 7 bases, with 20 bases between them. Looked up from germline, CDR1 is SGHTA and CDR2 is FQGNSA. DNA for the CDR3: TGTGCCAGCAGCTCGCGACTTAAAAACAGGGAGAATGAGCAGTTCTTC. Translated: CASSSRLKNRENEQFF. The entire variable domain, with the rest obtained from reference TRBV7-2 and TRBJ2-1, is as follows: GAGVSQSPSNKVTEKGKDVELRCDPISGHTALYWYRQSLGQGLEFLIYFQGNSAPDKSGLPSDRFSAERTGGSVSTLTIQRTQQEDSAVYLCASSSRLKNRENEQFFGPGTRLTVL.

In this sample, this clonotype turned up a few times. CDR3 region: CSAREGGVLYEQYF. The CDR3 DNA reads TGCAGTGCTAGAGAGGGGGGGGTTTTGTACGAGCAGTACTTC. The V call is TRBV20-1, the J call TRBJ2-7, with 7 nucleotides matching TRBD2. Germline V gene sequence: CDR1 DFQATT, CDR2 SNEGSKA (reference sequence). The length of the CDR3 is 14 residues. V shed 0 bases, J shed 4 bases, and the junction held 6 bases outside the gene matches.

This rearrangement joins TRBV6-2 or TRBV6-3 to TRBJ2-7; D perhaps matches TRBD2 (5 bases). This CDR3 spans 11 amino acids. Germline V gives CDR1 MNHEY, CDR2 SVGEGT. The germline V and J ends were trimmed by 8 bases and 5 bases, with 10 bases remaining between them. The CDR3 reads CASGRTNEQYF. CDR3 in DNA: TGTGCCAGCGGGAGAACCAACGAGCAGTACTTC.

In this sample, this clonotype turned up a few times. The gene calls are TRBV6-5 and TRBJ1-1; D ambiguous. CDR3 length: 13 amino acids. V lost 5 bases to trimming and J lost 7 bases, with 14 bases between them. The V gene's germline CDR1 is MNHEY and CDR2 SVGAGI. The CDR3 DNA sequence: TGTGCCAGCAGTAACAACCGTGGGGTTGAAGCTTTCTTT. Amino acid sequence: CASSNNRGVEAFF.

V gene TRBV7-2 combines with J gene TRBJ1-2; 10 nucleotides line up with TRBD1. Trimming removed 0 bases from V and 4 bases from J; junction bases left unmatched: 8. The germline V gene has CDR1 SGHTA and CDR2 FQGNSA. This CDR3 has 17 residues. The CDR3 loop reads CASSLAPGTGAGYGYTF. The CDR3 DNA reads TGTGCCAGCAGCTTAGCCCCCGGGACAGGGGCCGGCTATGGCTACACCTTC.

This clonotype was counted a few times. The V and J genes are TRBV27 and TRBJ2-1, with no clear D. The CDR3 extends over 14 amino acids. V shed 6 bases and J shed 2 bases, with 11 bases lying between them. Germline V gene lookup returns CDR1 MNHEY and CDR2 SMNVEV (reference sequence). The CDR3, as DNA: TGTGCCAGCAGAAATTCCCCAGCCTACAATGAGCAGTTCTTC. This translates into CASRNSPAYNEQFF.

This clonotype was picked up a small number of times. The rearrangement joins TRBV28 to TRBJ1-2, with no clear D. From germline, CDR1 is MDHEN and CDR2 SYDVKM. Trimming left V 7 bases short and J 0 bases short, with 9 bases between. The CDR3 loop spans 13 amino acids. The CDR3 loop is CASTTLANYGYTF. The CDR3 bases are TGTGCCAGCACCACCCTGGCTAACTATGGCTACACCTTC.

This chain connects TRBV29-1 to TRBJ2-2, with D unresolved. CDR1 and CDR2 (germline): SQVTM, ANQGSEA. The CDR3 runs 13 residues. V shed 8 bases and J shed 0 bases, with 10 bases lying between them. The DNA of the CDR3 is TGCAGCTCAAGTACCACGAACACCGGGGAGCTGTTTTTT. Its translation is CSSSTTNTGELFF.

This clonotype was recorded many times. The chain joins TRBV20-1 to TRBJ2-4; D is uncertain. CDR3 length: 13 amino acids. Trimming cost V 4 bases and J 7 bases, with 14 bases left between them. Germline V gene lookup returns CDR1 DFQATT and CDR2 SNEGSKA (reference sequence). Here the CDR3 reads CSAIGGIWNIQYF. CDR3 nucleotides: TGCAGTGCTATTGGTGGGATTTGGAACATTCAGTACTTC.